This T cell receptor (beta chain) was captured in a study of cytomegalovirus exposure and HLA in healthy donors. Study-level findings and limits: In a later analysis, a missense DCLRE1C variant was linked to TCR beta V- and J-gene trimming.

This PCR relied on a set of 60 Vbeta primers and 13 Jbeta primers. This table comes from immunoSEQ multiplex PCR, and its TCRdb copy is limited to in-frame clones, with some not included. Among around 170,000 clones listed, around 85% were seen once. Trimming removed 4 bases at V and 4 bases at J, with 10 bases between. Germline loops: CDR1 LGHNA, CDR2 YSLEER. This CDR3 has 13 residues. To note about this clone: The antigen remains unidentified.

This sequence joins TRBV4-3 and TRBJ1-2, with D hard to call. The TCR comes from a man aged 45-60 years in good health and CMV-seronegative. Sequencing was done on a sample of PBMCs. In DNA, the CDR3 is TGCGCCAGCAGCCGAGACGGTTCCTATGGCTACACCTTC. Encoded protein: CASSRDGSYGYTF.